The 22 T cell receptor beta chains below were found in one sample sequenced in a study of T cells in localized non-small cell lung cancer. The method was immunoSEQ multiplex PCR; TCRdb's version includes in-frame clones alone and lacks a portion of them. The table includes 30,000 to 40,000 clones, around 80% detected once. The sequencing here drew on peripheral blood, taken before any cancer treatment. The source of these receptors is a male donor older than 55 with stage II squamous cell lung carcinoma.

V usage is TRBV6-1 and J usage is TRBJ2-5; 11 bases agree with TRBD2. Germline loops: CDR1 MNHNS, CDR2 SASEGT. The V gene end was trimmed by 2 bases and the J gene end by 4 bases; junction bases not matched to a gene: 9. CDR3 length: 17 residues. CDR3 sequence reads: CASSELELAGAGETQYF. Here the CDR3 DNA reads TGTGCCAGCAGTGAATTGGAACTAGCGGGAGCGGGAGAGACCCAGTACTTC.

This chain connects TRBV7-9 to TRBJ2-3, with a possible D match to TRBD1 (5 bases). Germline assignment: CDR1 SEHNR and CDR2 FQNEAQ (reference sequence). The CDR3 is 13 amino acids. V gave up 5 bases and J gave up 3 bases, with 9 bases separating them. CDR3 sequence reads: CASSRGATDTQYF. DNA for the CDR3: TGTGCCAGCAGCCGTGGGGCGACAGATACGCAGTATTTT. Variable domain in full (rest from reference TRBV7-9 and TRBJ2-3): DTGVSQNPRHKITKRGQNVTFRCDPISEHNRLYWYRQTLGQGPEFLTYFQNEAQLEKSRLLSDRFSAERPKGSFSTLEIQRTEQGDSAMYLCASSRGATDTQYFGPGTRLTVL.

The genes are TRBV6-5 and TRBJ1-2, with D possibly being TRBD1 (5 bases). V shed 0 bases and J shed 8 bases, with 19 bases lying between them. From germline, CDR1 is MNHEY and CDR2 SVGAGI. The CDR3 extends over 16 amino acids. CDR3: CASSYSTPGGGGGYTF. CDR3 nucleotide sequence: TGTGCCAGCAGTTACTCGACTCCGGGGGGGGGAGGAGGCTACACCTTC.

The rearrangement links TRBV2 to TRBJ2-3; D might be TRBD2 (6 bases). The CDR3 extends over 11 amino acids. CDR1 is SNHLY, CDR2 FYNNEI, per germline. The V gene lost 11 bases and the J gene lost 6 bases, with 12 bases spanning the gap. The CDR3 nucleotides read TGTGCCTCGGCAGGAGGGGATACGCAGTATTTT. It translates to CASAGGDTQYF.

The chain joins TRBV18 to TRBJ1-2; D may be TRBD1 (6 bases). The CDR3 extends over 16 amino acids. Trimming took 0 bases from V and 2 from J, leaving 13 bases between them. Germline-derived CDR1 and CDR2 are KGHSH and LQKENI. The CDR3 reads CASSPPGTLGNYGYTF. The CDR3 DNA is TGTGCCAGCTCACCACCGGGGACACTTGGCAACTATGGCTACACCTTC.

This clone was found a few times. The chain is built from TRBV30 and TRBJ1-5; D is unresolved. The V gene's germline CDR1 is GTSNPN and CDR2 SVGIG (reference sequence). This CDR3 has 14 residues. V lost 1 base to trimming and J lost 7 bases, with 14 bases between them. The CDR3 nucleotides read TGTGCCTGGAGTGCCGGCGGTGAGGCCCAGCCCCAGCATTTT. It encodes CAWSAGGEAQPQHF.

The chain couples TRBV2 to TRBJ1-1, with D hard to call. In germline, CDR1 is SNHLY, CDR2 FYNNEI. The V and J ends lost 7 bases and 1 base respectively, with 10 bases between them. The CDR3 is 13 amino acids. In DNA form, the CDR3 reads TGTGCCAGCATGGAAGGGTGGAACACTGAAGCTTTCTTT. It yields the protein CASMEGWNTEAFF.

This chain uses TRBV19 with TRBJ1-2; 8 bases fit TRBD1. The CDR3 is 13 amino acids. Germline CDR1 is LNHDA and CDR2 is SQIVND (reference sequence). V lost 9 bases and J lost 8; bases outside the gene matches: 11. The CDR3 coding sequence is TGTGCCAGCGGACAGGGAATGATGAACGGCTACACCTTC. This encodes CASGQGMMNGYTF.

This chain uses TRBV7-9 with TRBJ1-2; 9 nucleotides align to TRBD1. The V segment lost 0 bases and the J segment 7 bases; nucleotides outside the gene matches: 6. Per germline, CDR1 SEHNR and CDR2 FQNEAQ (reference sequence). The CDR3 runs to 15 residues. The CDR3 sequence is CASSLARTGASGYTF. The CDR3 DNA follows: TGTGCCAGCAGCTTAGCGCGGACAGGGGCTAGTGGCTACACCTTC.

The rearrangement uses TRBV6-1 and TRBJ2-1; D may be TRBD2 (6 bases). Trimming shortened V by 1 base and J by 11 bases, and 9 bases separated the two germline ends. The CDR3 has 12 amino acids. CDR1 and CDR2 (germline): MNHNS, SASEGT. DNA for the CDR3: TGTGCCAGCAGTGAAGAGCGGGCCAAGCAGTTCTTC. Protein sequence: CASSEERAKQFF.

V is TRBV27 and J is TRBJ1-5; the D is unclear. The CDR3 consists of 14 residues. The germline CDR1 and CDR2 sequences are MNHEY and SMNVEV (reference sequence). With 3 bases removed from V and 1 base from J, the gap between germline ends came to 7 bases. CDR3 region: CASSLAGSNQPQHF. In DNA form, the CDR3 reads TGTGCCAGCAGTTTGGCTGGGAGCAATCAGCCCCAGCATTTT.

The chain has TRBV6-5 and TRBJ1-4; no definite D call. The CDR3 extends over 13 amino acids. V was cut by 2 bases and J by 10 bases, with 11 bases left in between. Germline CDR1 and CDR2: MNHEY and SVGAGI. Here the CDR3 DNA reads TGTGCCAGCAGTTACACGTCAGGAGGAAAACTGTTTTTT. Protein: CASSYTSGGKLFF.

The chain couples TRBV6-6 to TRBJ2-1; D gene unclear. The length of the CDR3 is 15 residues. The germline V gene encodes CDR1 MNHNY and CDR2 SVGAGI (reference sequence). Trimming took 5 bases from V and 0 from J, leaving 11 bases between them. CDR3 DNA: TGTGCCAGCAGTAACAGAGCCGTCTCCTACAATGAGCAGTTCTTC. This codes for CASSNRAVSYNEQFF.

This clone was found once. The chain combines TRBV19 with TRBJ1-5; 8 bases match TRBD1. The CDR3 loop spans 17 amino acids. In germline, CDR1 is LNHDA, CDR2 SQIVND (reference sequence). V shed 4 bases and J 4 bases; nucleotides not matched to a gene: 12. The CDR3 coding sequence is TGTGCCAGTAGTACCCGCGGACAGGGCGGCTTTAATCAGCCCCAGCATTTT. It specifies CASSTRGQGGFNQPQHF.

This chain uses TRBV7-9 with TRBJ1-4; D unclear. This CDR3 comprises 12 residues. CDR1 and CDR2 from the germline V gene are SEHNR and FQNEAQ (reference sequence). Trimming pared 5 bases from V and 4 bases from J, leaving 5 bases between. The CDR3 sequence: CASSAFNEKLFF. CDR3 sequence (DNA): TGTGCCAGCAGCGCCTTTAATGAAAAACTGTTTTTT.

CDR3 in amino acids: CASSQGGQRYGYTF. CDR3 coding DNA: TGTGCCAGCAGCCAAGGGGGACAGAGATATGGCTACACCTTC. This chain connects TRBV4-2 to TRBJ1-2, with 7 bases aligning to TRBD1. Looked up from germline, CDR1 is LGHNA and CDR2 is YNFKEQ. The V gene end was trimmed by 1 base and the J gene end by 5 bases; junction bases not matched to a gene: 4. The CDR3 loop spans 14 amino acids.

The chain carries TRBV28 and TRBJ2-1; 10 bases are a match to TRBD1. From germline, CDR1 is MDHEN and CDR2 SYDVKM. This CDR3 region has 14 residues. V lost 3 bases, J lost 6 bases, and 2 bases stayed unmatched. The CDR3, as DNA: TGTGCCAGCAGTTTGGGACAGGGGCCCAATGAGCAGTTCTTC. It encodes CASSLGQGPNEQFF.

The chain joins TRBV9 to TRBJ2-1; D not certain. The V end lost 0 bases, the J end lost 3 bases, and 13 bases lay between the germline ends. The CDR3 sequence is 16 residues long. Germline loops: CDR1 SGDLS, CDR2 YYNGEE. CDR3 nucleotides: TGTGCCAGCAGCGTAGGCGACTCCCGCTACTACAATGAGCAGTTCTTC. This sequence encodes CASSVGDSRYYNEQFF.

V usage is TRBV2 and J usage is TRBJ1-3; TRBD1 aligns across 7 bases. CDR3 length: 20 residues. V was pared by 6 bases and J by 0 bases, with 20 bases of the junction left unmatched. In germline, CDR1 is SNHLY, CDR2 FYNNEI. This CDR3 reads CASRGPRDRILTSSGNTIYF. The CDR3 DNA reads TGTGCCAGCAGGGGCCCCCGGGACAGAATCCTCACTTCCTCTGGAAACACCATATATTTT.

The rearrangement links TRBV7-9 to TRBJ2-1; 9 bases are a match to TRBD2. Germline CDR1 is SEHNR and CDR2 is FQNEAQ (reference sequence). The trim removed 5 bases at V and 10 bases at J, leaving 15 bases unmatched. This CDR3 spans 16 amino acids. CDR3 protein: CASSPKAASGTGEQFF. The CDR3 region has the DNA TGTGCCAGCAGCCCCAAGGCGGCTAGCGGGACGGGAGAGCAGTTCTTC.

The chain's CDR3 is CASSIVGQATEAFF. The CDR3 DNA is TGTGCCAGTAGTATAGTTGGACAGGCCACTGAAGCTTTCTTT. V and J are TRBV19 and TRBJ1-1, with 7 nucleotides matching TRBD1. Trimming cost V 1 base and J 4 bases; bases outside gene matches: 3. The germline V gene encodes CDR1 LNHDA and CDR2 SQIVND (reference sequence). This CDR3 spans 14 amino acids.

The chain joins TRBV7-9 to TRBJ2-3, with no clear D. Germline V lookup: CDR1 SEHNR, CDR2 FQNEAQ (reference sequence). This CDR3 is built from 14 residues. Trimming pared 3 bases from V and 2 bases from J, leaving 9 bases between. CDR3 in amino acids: CASSFSVITDTQYF. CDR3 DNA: TGTGCCAGCAGCTTCTCAGTAATCACAGATACGCAGTATTTT.